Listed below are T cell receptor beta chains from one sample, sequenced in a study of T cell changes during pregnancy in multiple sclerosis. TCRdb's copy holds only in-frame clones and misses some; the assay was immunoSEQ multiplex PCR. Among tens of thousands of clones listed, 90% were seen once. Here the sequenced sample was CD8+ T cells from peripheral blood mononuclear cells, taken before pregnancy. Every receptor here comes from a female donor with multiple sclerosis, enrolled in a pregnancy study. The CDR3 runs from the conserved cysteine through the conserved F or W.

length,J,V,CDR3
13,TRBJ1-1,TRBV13,CASSSRGSTEAFF
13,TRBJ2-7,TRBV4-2,CASSQERVYEQYF
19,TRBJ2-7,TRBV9,CASSHPRDRGAGRSYEQYF
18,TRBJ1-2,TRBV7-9,CASSLPGTGGIANYGYTF
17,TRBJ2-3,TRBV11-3,CASSLDGSGGPLNTQYF
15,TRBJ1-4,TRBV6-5,CASSYSNGGIEKLFF
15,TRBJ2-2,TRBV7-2,CASSPGTANTGELFF
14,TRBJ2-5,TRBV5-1,CASSLVRGEETQYF
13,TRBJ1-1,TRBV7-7,CASSLAPNTEAFF
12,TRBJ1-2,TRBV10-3,CAIRDRGYGYTF
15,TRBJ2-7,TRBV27,CASSLSLRGWDEQYF
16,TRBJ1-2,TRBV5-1,CASSLKTTPANYGYTF
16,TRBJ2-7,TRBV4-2,CASSQPDRDGSSEQYF
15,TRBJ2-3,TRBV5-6,CASSPGTSGVDTQYF
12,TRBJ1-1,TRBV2,CASRQGDTEAFF
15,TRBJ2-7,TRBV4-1,CASSQGEGGRYEQYF
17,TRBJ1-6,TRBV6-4,CASRTHRRTASNSPLHF
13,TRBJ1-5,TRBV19,CASSIGRGQPQHF
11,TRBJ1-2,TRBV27,CGQWVSGVATF
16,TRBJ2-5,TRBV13,CASRDGYSGRAETQYF
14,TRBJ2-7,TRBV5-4,CASSLSHFSPEQYF
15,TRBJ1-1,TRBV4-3,CASSQEEGRWTEAFF
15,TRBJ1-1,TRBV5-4,CASSLVPGSSTEAFF
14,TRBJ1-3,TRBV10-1,CASSQVSEGNTIYF
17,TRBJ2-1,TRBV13,CASSAGTALLRYNEQFF
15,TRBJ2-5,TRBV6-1,CASSELAGSQETQYF
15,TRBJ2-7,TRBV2,CASSEFGGDRYEQYF
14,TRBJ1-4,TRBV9,CASSVGLRPEKLFF
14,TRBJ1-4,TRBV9,CASSREGASEKLFF
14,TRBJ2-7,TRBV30,CAWSPSSSAYGQYF
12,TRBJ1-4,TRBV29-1,CSVGSGNEKLFF
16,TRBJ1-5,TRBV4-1,CASSQDGTGAVQPQHF
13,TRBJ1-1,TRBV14,CASSEAPSPEAFF
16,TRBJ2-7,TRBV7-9,CASSLTPGQGHYEQYF
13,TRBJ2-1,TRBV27,CASSLAKYNEQFF
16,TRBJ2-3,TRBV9,CASSLRGGDQADTQYF
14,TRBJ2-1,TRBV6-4,CASSPGQGPTEQFF
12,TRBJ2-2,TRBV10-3,CAILERTGELFF
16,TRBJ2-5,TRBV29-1,CSVEEGGVTPQETQYF
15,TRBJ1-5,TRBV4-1,CASSQDGEGGQPQHF
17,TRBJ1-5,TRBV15,CATSSFGGGSSNQPQHF
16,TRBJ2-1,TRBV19,CASRILGQGVYNEQFF
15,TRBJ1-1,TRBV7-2,CASSQMVQGNTEAFF
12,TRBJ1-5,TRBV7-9,CASSLPGRPQHF
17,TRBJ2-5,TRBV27,CASSSPRTSGGYETQYF
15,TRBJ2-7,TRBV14,CASSLRTGYPYEQYF
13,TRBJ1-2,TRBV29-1,CSVGFGTAYGYTF
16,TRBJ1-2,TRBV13,CASSSYRAPNVYGYTF
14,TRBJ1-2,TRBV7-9,CASSPRTDYYGYTF
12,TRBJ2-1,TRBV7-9,CASSLVASEQFF